The clone carrying this T cell receptor (beta chain) was picked up one time. Its antigen is still unknown. The sample belongs to a study of shared clonotypes between healthy human individuals. Assay execution proceeded at the deep level. Produced via immunoSEQ multiplex PCR; TCRdb's table is partial and in-frame only. The table includes some 2.1 million clones, just over 90% detected once. The naive CD8 population came from CD45RO-negative cells selected for CCR7, without terminally differentiated effector memory CD45RA+ cells. Donors were healthy HIV-negative adults without recently reported acute infections or vaccinations. Within Nashville, Tennessee resided all donors, each a Caucasian adult. The germline CDR1 and CDR2 sequences are SEHNR and FQNEAQ (reference sequence). This CDR3 region has 13 residues. Trimming removed 5 bases at V and 0 bases at J, with 8 bases between. Study-wide results and limits: Tissues were not sampled, only blood, and their repertoires likely differ.

The chain joins TRBV7-9 to TRBJ2-7; D not certain. This sequence was found in a man in his late teens or twenties in good health. Some clones in this sample may be carry-over from other donors' samples. The source material was naive CD8+ T cells from PBMCs. Here the CDR3 DNA reads TGTGCCAGCAGCCGGACGGCCTCCTACGAGCAGTACTTC. Translating it yields CASSRTASYEQYF.